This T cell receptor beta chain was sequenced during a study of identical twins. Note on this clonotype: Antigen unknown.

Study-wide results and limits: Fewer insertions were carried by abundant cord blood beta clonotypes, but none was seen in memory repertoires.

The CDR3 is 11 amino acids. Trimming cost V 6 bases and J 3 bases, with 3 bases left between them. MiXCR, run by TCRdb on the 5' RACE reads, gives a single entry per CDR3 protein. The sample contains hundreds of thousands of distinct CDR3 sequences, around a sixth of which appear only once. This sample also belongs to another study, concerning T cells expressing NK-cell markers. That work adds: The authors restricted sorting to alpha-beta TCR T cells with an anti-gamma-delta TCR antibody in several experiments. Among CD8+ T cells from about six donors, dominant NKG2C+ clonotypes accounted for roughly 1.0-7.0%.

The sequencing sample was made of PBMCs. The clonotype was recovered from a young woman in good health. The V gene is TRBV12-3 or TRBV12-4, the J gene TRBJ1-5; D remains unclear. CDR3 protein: CASSSNQPQHF. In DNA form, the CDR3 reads TGTGCCAGCAGCTCCAATCAGCCCCAGCATTTT.